This T cell receptor beta chain was sequenced in a study of low-dose radiotherapy and immunotherapy resistance in tumors. Study summary: At a dose of 200 mg/m2, intravenous cyclophosphamide was given every two weeks, one day before radiation and immunotherapy.

At least ten counts were recorded for this clonotype. TRAV- and TRBV-specific primers, spanning alpha and beta chains, primed first-strand cDNA. TCRs underwent 20 PCR cycles of amplification with a constant-region primer and V-primer adapter. TCRdb fed the reads into MiXCR, producing one record per CDR3 protein. The profile shows some 85,000 distinct CDR3 sequences, 15% to 20% of them singletons. The trim removed 4 bases at V and 5 bases at J, leaving 7 bases unmatched. This CDR3 spans 14 amino acids. In germline, CDR1 is SGHRS, CDR2 YFSETQ. Documented time point: before trial treatment. Sequenced here: PBMCs, sampled before treatment. The receptor was derived from a male donor with prostate cancer. The rearrangement uses TRBV5-1 and TRBJ1-1, with TRBD1 matching 8 bases. The CDR3 nucleotides are TGCGCCAGCAGCACCCAGGGGGCTGGTACTGAAGCTTTCTTT. Translating gives CASSTQGAGTEAFF.